The rows below give T cell receptor beta chains drawn from one sample of a study of CD4 T cells in lung cancer. Sequenced by immunoSEQ multiplex PCR; TCRdb stores in-frame clones only, minus some. The sample holds 1,500 to 2,000 clones; less than 85% are singletons and the top ten take 5.5% to 7%. The antigens for these receptors are not known. Specimen: a CD4+ T cell line or clone grown in culture. All receptors derive from an older woman with non-small cell lung cancer. Some clones in this sample may be carry-over from other donors' samples. Each CDR3 is given with its conserved first and last residue. The order of the fields is V gene, clone size, J gene, D gene, CDR3 protein, CDR3 DNA. A D gene is named only where the DNA matches it firmly. The size field is filled for only some rows; it gives once, few, many or a size class.

TRBV7-2	.	TRBJ1-5	TRBD1	CASSLARTGGHSNQPQHF	TGTGCCAGCAGCTTAGCGAGGACAGGGGGACATAGCAATCAGCCCCAGCATTTT
TRBV6-6	.	TRBJ1-4	.	CASSYSRQINEKLFF	TGTGCCAGCAGTTACTCGCGGCAGATAAATGAAAAACTGTTTTTT
TRBV7-9	few	TRBJ2-2	TRBD2	CASTRVAGTTGELFF	TGTGCCAGCACCCGGGTAGCGGGTACCACCGGGGAGCTGTTTTTT
TRBV5-4	.	TRBJ2-5	.	CASSWDGAQETQYF	TGTGCCAGCAGCTGGGACGGAGCACAAGAGACCCAGTACTTC
TRBV7-2	few	TRBJ2-5	.	CASTQGRETQYF	TGTGCCAGCACGCAGGGTAGAGAGACCCAGTACTTC
TRBV7-2	.	TRBJ2-1	.	CASSPNRAQQFF	TGTGCCAGCAGCCCCAACAGGGCCCAACAGTTCTTC
TRBV7-3	.	TRBJ2-5	.	CASSPWGVETQYF	TGTGCCAGCAGCCCCTGGGGGGTTGAGACCCAGTACTTC
TRBV7-9	.	TRBJ1-1	.	CASSSGRGNTEAFF	TGTGCCAGCAGCTCGGGACGGGGGAACACTGAAGCTTTCTTT
TRBV7-8	.	TRBJ1-2	.	CASSSTYRAYGYTF	TGTGCCAGCAGCTCAACCTACAGGGCGTATGGCTACACCTTC
TRBV12-5	.	TRBJ2-1	TRBD1	CASGLSHSGGANNEQFF	TGTGCTAGTGGTTTGTCTCATTCAGGGGGCGCGAACAATGAGCAGTTCTTC
TRBV5-1	.	TRBJ2-1	TRBD1	CASSLVEGGFLFF	TGCGCCAGCAGCTTGGTCGAAGGGGGCTTCTTGTTCTTC
TRBV28	.	TRBJ1-6	.	CASSLRRDNSPLHF	TGTGCCAGCAGCCTAAGGAGGGATAATTCACCCCTCCACTTT
TRBV25-1	.	TRBJ1-2	.	CASSETGYGYTF	TGTGCCAGCAGCGAAACAGGGTATGGCTACACCTTC
TRBV4-1	.	TRBJ2-7	TRBD1	CASSQVGRGLGEQYF	TGCGCCAGCAGCCAAGTTGGTAGGGGGCTGGGGGAGCAGTACTTC
TRBV6-6	once	TRBJ2-7	.	CASSWSYEQYF	TGTGCCAGCAGTTGGTCCTACGAGCAGTACTTC
TRBV28	.	TRBJ2-7	.	CASLGAHSEQYF	TGTGCCAGCCTGGGGGCGCATAGCGAGCAGTACTTC
TRBV19	.	TRBJ2-1	TRBD2	CASSPTSGSDEQFF	TGTGCCAGTAGCCCGACTAGCGGGTCTGATGAGCAGTTCTTC
TRBV4-3	.	TRBJ2-3	TRBD2	CASSQGTSGGTDTQYF	TGCGCCAGCAGCCAAGGGACTAGCGGGGGCACAGATACGCAGTATTTT
TRBV5-4	.	TRBJ2-7	TRBD2	CASSLGLARTYEQYF	TGTGCCAGCAGCTTAGGACTAGCCCGAACCTACGAGCAGTACTTC
TRBV30	.	TRBJ1-4	.	CAWSDPHDRKTNEKLFF	TGTGCCTGGAGTGACCCCCATGACAGAAAGACTAATGAAAAACTGTTTTTT
TRBV5-1	.	TRBJ2-1	.	CASSPKLTGSYNEQFF	TGCGCCAGCAGCCCAAAGCTAACGGGCTCCTACAATGAGCAGTTCTTC
TRBV5-1	.	TRBJ2-1	TRBD2	CASSSPASGRAFGYNEQFF	TGCGCCAGCAGCTCCCCGGCTAGCGGGAGGGCCTTCGGCTACAATGAGCAGTTCTTC
TRBV4-1	few	TRBJ2-1	.	CASSRQVNSYNEQFF	TGCGCCAGCAGCAGACAGGTGAACTCCTACAATGAGCAGTTCTTC
TRBV6-1	once	TRBJ1-3	.	CAGRLVDGNTIYF	TGTGCCGGTCGCCTTGTGGATGGAAACACCATATATTTT
TRBV6-5	.	TRBJ2-5	.	CATQPGGSGKETQYF	TGTGCCACCCAACCGGGGGGCAGTGGTAAAGAGACCCAGTACTTC
TRBV4-2	.	TRBJ2-7	.	CASSQESIIAYEQYF	TGTGCCAGCAGCCAAGAAAGTATCATCGCCTACGAGCAGTACTTC
TRBV9	few	TRBJ1-2	TRBD1	CASSAGDRGNYGYTF	TGTGCCAGCAGCGCGGGGGACAGGGGAAACTATGGCTACACCTTC
TRBV14	.	TRBJ2-5	.	CASSGQSGETQYF	TGTGCCAGCAGCGGCCAGTCCGGCGAGACCCAGTACTTC
TRBV7-2	.	TRBJ2-1	.	CASSIRQGGNEQFF	TGTGCCAGCAGCATTAGACAGGGAGGCAATGAGCAGTTCTTC
TRBV5-1	.	TRBJ1-6	.	CASSLGGTGDSPLHF	TGCGCCAGCAGCTTGGGTGGGACTGGGGATTCACCCCTCCACTTT
TRBV7-2	.	TRBJ2-5	TRBD1	CASSLSSAGGQETQYF	TGTGCCAGCAGCTTATCTTCGGCAGGGGGCCAAGAGACCCAGTACTTC
TRBV11-2	.	TRBJ1-1	.	CASSHRTGTHTEAFF	TGTGCCAGCAGTCACCGCACAGGGACTCACACTGAAGCTTTCTTT
TRBV4-1	.	TRBJ1-1	.	CASSQDKVSEAFF	TGCGCCAGCAGCCAAGATAAAGTTTCTGAAGCTTTCTTT
TRBV5-5	.	TRBJ2-7	.	CASSGGTWEQYF	TGTGCCAGCAGCGGGGGGACGTGGGAGCAGTACTTC
TRBV4-1	.	TRBJ2-1	TRBD1	CASSQPGQGADEQFF	TGCGCCAGCAGCCAACCGGGACAGGGGGCCGATGAGCAGTTCTTC
TRBV5-1	.	TRBJ1-3	TRBD1	CASSEGQPGNTIYF	TGCGCCAGCAGCGAGGGACAGCCTGGAAACACCATATATTTT
TRBV5-1	.	TRBJ2-2	TRBD2	CASSLRTSGGAGELFF	TGCGCCAGCAGCTTACGGACTAGCGGGGGGGCCGGGGAGCTGTTTTTT
TRBV28	.	TRBJ1-3	.	CASSSGASGNTIYF	TGTGCCAGCAGTTCGGGGGCATCTGGAAACACCATATATTTT
TRBV6-1	.	TRBJ2-2	TRBD1	CASSESNRGRRELFF	TGTGCCAGCAGTGAATCAAACAGGGGGCGCCGGGAGCTGTTTTTT
TRBV5-1	.	TRBJ2-5	TRBD1	CASSPGQGAWQTQYF	TGCGCCAGCAGCCCCGGACAGGGAGCGTGGCAGACCCAGTACTTC
TRBV5-4	.	TRBJ2-3	.	CASSLDSNTDTQYF	TGTGCCAGCAGCTTGGACTCAAACACAGATACGCAGTATTTT
TRBV11-2	.	TRBJ2-7	.	CASSPLARGYYYEQYF	TGTGCCAGCAGCCCGCTAGCTCGCGGGTACTACTACGAGCAGTACTTC
TRBV27	.	TRBJ1-5	.	CASRKRGVDQPQHF	TGTGCCAGCCGAAAGCGGGGGGTCGATCAGCCCCAGCATTTT
TRBV12-5	few	TRBJ2-7	.	CASGLVRGTLYEQYF	TGTGCTAGTGGTTTGGTACGTGGCACACTATACGAGCAGTACTTC
TRBV7-9	.	TRBJ1-2	.	CASRGVGLSNYGYTF	TGTGCCAGCAGGGGGGTTGGACTTTCTAACTATGGCTACACCTTC